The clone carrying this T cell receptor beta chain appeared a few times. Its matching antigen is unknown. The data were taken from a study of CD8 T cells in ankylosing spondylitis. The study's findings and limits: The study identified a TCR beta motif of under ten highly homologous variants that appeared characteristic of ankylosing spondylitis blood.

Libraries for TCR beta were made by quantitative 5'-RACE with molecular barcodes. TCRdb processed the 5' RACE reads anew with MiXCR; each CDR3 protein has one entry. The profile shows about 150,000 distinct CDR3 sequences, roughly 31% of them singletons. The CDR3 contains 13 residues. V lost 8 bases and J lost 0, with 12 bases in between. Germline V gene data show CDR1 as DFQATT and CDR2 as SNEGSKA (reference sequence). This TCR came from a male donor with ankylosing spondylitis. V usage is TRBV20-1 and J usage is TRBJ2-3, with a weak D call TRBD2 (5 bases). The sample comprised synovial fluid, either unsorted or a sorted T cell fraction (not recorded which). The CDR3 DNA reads TGCAGTCCGGCGGGCTCTAGCACAGATACGCAGTATTTT. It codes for CSPAGSSTDTQYF.